This TCR beta chain was retrieved from a study of blood T cell repertoires in COVID-19. Study background: The United States, Italy and Spain were the sources of the acute and convalescent COVID-19 samples. Nucleic acid was either cDNA or gDNA, and it came from T cells, B-cell-depleted T cells, or PBMCs.

In the authors' methods: Amplification of reference gene primers was used by the study to estimate nucleated cell counts. The assay was immunoSEQ multiplex PCR, and TCRdb's table has in-frame clones only and misses some. V and J calls and clone size are copied from that table; D and trimming were computed from the DNA. The sample consists of tens of thousands of clones, roughly 86% of them appearing once. With respect to this clone: The identical CDR3 is also encoded by other nucleotide sequences in the sample.

The CDR3 is 14 residues long. CDR1 is MDHEN, CDR2 SYDVKM, per germline. The junction had 2 bases not matched to a gene; V was cut back by 4 bases and J by 4 bases. What was sequenced was peripheral blood. The chain joins TRBV28 to TRBJ1-5; 9 bases match TRBD1. This TCR derives from a man aged 50-60 years with active or convalescent COVID-19. CDR3 protein: CASSSGQGNQPQHF. For the CDR3, the DNA is TGTGCCAGCAGTTCCGGACAGGGGAATCAGCCCCAGCATTTT.